This T cell receptor beta chain was identified during a study of blood T cell repertoires in COVID-19. The V gene's germline CDR1 is SGHVS and CDR2 FQNEAQ. V trimming: 0 bases; J trimming: 13 bases; junction bases outside the gene matches: 14. There are 15 residues in the CDR3. The protocol was immunoSEQ multiplex PCR, while the TCRdb copy is restricted to in-frame clones and leaves out a portion. Here the sample spans approximately 210,000 clones, about 88% being singletons. This TCR derives from a woman in her 40s who had recovered from COVID-19. The sequenced sample was peripheral blood. The chain has TRBV7-8 and TRBJ2-5; 7 bases match TRBD1. CDR3 DNA: TGTGCCAGCAGCTTAGCAGGGACAGCTACTTTCGGCCGGTACTTC. The encoded protein is CASSLAGTATFGRYF.